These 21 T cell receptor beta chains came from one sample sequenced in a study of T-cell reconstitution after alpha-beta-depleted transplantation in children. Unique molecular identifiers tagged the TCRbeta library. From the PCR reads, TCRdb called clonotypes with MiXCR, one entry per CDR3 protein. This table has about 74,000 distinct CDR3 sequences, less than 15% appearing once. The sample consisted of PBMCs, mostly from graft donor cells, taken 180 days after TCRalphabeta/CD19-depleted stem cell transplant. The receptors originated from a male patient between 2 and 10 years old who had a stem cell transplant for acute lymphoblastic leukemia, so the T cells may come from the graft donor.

In DNA, the CDR3 is TGTGCCAGCAGTTTAATTCTAGGGCCCTCCCGGGATGAGCAGTTCTTC. Translation: CASSLILGPSRDEQFF. The rearrangement links TRBV12-3 or TRBV12-4 to TRBJ2-1; D call uncertain. V dropped 2 bases and J dropped 8 bases, with 19 bases sitting between them. The length of the CDR3 is 16 residues.

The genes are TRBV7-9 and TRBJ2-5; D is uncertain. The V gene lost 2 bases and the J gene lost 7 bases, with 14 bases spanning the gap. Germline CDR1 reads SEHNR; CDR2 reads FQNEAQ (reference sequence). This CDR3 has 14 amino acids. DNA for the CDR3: TGTGCCAGCAGCTTACGAGGCAATTTGGGGACCCAGTACTTC. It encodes CASSLRGNLGTQYF.

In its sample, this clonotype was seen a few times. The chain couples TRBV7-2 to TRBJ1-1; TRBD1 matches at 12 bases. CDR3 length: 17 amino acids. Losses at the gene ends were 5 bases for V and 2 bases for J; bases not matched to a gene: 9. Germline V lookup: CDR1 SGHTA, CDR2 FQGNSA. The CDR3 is CASSLRDRGLGNTEAFF. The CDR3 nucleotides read TGTGCCAGCAGCCTCCGGGACAGGGGGCTCGGCAACACTGAAGCTTTCTTT. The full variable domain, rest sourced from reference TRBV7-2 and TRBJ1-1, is GAGVSQSPSNKVTEKGKDVELRCDPISGHTALYWYRQSLGQGLEFLIYFQGNSAPDKSGLPSDRFSAERTGGSVSTLTIQRTQQEDSAVYLCASSLRDRGLGNTEAFFGQGTRLTVV.

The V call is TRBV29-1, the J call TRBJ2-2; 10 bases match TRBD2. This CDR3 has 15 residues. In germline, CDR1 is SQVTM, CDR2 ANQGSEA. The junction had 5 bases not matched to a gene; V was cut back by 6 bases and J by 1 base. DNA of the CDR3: TGCAGCGTCCTAACTAGCGGGATGAACACCGGGGAGCTGTTTTTT. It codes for CSVLTSGMNTGELFF.

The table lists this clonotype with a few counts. The CDR3 DNA follows: TGTGCCATCAGTGCTCAGGGGAATAATTCACCCCTCCACTTT. It codes for CAISAQGNNSPLHF. The V call is TRBV10-3, the J call TRBJ1-6; perhaps TRBD1 as D (6 bases). Germline-derived CDR1 and CDR2 are ENHRY and SYGVKD. Trimming cost V 4 bases and J 5 bases, with 9 bases left between them. This CDR3 spans 14 amino acids.

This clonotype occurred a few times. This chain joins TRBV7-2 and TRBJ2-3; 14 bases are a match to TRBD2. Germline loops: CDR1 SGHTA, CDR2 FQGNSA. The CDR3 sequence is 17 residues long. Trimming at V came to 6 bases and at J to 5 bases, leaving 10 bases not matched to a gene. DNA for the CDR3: TGTGCCAGCAGTCAGAGGAGACTAGCGGGGGGGCAAGATACGCAGTATTTT. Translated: CASSQRRLAGGQDTQYF.

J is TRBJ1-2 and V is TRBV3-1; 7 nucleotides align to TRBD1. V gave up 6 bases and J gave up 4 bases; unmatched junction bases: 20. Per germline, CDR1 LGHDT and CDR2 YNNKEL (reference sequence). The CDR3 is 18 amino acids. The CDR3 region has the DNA TGTGCCAGCAGGAACCTTGCCGGACAGACAGGGCCTTCCTATGGCTACACCTTC. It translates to CASRNLAGQTGPSYGYTF.

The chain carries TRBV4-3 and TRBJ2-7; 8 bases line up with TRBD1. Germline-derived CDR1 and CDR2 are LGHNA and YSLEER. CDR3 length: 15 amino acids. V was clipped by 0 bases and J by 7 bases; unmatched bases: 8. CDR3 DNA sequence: TGCGCCAGCAGCCAAGATGGTCAGGGGGCCCGAGAGCAGTACTTC. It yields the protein CASSQDGQGAREQYF.

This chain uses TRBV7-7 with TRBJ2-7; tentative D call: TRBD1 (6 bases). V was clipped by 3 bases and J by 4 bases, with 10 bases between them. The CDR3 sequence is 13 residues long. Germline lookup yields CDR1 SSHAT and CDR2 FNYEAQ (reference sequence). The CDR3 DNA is TGTGCCAGCAGCTTGTCCAGGGGTTACGAGCAGTACTTC. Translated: CASSLSRGYEQYF. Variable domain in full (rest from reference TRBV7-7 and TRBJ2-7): GAGVSQSPRYKVTKRGQDVTLRCDPISSHATLYWYQQALGQGPEFLTYFNYEAQPDKSGLPSDRFSAERPEGSISTLTIQRTEQRDSAMYRCASSLSRGYEQYFGPGTRLTVT.

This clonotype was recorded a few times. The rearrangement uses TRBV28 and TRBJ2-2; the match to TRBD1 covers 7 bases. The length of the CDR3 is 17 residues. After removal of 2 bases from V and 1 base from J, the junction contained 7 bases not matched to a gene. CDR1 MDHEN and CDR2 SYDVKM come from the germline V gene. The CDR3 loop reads CASSLHRGVVNTGELFF. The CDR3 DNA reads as TGTGCCAGCAGTTTACACAGGGGTGTCGTGAACACCGGGGAGCTGTTTTTT.

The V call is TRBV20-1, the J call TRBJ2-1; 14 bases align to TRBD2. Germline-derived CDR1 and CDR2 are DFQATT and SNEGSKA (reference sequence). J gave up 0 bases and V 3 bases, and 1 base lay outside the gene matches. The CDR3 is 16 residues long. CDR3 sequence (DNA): TGCAGTGCTAGCGGGACTAGCGGGAGCTCCTACAATGAGCAGTTCTTC. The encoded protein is CSASGTSGSSYNEQFF.

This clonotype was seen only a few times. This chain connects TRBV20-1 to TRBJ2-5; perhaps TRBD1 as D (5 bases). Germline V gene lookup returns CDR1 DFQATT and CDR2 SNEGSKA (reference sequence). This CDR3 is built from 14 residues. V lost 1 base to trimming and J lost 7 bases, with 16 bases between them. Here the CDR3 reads CSARALRGDVTQYF. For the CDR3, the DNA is TGCAGTGCTAGAGCCCTTAGGGGTGATGTGACCCAGTACTTC.

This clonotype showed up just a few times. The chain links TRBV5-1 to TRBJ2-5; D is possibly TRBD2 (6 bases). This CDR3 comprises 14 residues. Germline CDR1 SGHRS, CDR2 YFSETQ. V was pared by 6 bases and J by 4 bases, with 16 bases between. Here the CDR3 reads CASTLGGRVETQYF. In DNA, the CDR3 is TGCGCCAGCACGCTCGGAGGGCGGGTAGAGACCCAGTACTTC.

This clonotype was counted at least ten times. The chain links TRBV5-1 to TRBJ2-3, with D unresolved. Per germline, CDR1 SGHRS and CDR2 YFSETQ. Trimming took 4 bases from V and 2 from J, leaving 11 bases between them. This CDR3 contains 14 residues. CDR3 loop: CASSPDRTTDTQYF. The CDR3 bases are TGCGCCAGCAGCCCGGACCGGACCACAGATACGCAGTATTTT. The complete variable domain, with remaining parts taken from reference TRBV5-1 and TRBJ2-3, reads KAGVTQTPRYLIKTRGQQVTLSCSPISGHRSVSWYQQTPGQGLQFLFEYFSETQRNKGNFPGRFSGRQFSNSRSEMNVSTLELGDSALYLCASSPDRTTDTQYFGPGTRLTVL.

Written as DNA, the CDR3 is TGTGCCAGCAGCGCACGTTGGACCTACGAGCAGTACTTC. Its translation is CASSARWTYEQYF. The J gene is TRBJ2-7, the V gene TRBV7-2, with unresolved D. This CDR3 comprises 13 residues. Germline CDR1 is SGHTA and CDR2 is FQGNSA. V lost 5 bases and J lost 2, with 10 bases in between.

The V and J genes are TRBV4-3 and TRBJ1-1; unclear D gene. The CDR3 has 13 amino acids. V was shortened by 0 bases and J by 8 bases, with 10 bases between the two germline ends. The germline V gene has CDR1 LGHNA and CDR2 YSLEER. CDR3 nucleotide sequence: TGCGCCAGCAGCCAAGATAGGGCAGTCGAAGCTTTCTTT. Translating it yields CASSQDRAVEAFF.

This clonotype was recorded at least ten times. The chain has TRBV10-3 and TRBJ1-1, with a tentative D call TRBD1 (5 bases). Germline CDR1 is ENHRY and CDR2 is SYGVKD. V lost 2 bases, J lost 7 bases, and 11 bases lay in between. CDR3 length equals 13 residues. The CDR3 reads CAISEDRIGEAFF. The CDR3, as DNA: TGTGCCATCAGTGAGGACAGAATCGGTGAAGCTTTCTTT.

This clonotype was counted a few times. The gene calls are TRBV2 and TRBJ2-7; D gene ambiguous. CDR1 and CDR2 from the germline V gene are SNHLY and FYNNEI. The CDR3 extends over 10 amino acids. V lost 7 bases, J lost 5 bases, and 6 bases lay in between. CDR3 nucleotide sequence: TGTGCCAGCAATCTACACGAGCAGTACTTC. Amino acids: CASNLHEQYF.

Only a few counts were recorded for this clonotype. The CDR3 sequence: CSAPDRGRGGELFF. As DNA, the CDR3 is TGCAGTGCTCCTGACAGGGGGCGAGGCGGGGAGCTGTTTTTT. V usage is TRBV20-1 and J usage is TRBJ2-2, with TRBD1 matching over 10 bases. CDR1 DFQATT and CDR2 SNEGSKA come from the germline V gene (reference sequence). J gave up 7 bases and V 5 bases, and 7 bases lay outside the gene matches. The CDR3 runs to 14 residues.

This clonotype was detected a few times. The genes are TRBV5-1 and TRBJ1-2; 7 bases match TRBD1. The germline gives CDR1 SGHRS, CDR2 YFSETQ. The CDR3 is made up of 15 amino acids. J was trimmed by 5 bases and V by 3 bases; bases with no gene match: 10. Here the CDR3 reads CASSSLGTAVYGYTF. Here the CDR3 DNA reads TGCGCCAGCAGCTCTCTTGGGACAGCTGTTTATGGCTACACCTTC.

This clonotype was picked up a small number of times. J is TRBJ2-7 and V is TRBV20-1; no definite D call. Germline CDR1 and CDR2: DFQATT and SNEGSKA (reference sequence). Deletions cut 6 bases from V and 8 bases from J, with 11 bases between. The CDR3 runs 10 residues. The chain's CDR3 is CSARTPQQYF. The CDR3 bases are TGCAGTGCCCGGACGCCACAGCAGTACTTC.